The clone carrying this TCR beta chain occurred a few times. The sample is drawn from a study of T-cell reconstitution after alpha-beta-depleted transplantation in children. With 4 bases removed from V and 7 bases from J, the gap between germline ends came to 11 bases. The CDR3 loop spans 12 amino acids. The germline V gene has CDR1 MGHDK and CDR2 SYGVNS. Using unique molecular identifiers, the investigators prepared the TCRbeta library. From the PCR reads, TCRdb called clonotypes with MiXCR, one entry per CDR3 protein. The sample lists some 400,000 distinct CDR3 sequences, 20% seen once, with around 4% in the top ten.

This clonotype originated in a human donor who donated a stem cell graft to a child with acute myeloid leukemia. This sample comprised PBMCs from the stem cell graft donor, obtained from the stem cell graft. The chain employs TRBV25-1 and TRBJ2-7, with D hard to call. CDR3 nucleotide sequence: TGTGCCAGCAGTGCCCCCCGGCCTGAGCAGTACTTC. Protein: CASSAPRPEQYF.